The 14 T cell receptor beta chains given below trace back to one sample, sequenced in a study of T cell responses to AZD1222 COVID-19 vaccine. Using immunoSEQ multiplex PCR, the repertoire was profiled, and TCRdb retains in-frame clones only, with some absent. The sample lists some 75,000 clones, about 88% occurring once. Material: peripheral blood, obtained on day 0 of AZD1222 vaccination. The receptor set was obtained from an adult in good health.

J is TRBJ2-2 and V is TRBV24-1, with TRBD1 identical over 9 bases. In germline, CDR1 is KGHDR, CDR2 SFDVKD. V lost 7 bases, J lost 4 bases, and 3 bases stayed unmatched. This CDR3 region has 14 residues. The CDR3 reads CATSRTGVTGELFF. The CDR3 DNA follows: TGTGCCACCAGCAGGACAGGGGTCACCGGGGAGCTGTTTTTT.

The V gene is TRBV5-1, the J gene TRBJ2-2; D unresolved. This CDR3 is built from 14 residues. The V gene lost 6 bases and the J gene lost 6 bases, with 15 bases spanning the gap. Germline V lookup: CDR1 SGHRS, CDR2 YFSETQ. The CDR3 loop reads CASTQDYSAGELFF. DNA of the CDR3: TGCGCCAGCACCCAGGATTATTCAGCCGGGGAGCTGTTTTTT.

This clone was found a few times. This chain connects TRBV11-2 to TRBJ2-5; TRBD2 matches at 16 bases. Per the germline V gene, CDR1 is SGHAT and CDR2 is FQNNGV. The ends lost 5 bases at V and 4 bases at J; junction bases unmatched: 7. This CDR3 is built from 17 residues. CDR3 residues: CASSPLGTSGGAETQYF. The DNA for the CDR3 is TGTGCCAGCAGCCCCCTGGGGACTAGCGGGGGGGCAGAGACCCAGTACTTC.

The chain has TRBV5-1 and TRBJ2-1, with 8 bases matching TRBD1. Germline values: CDR1 SGHRS, CDR2 YFSETQ. Unmatched junction bases numbered 8, after V lost 3 bases and J lost 3 bases. The CDR3 has 16 residues. The CDR3 is CASSSRTGQFYNEQFF. The CDR3, as DNA: TGCGCCAGCAGCTCTAGGACAGGGCAATTCTACAATGAGCAGTTCTTC.

The sample holds one count of this clone. This chain links TRBV5-5 with TRBJ2-5, with 7 bases fitting TRBD1. The CDR3 runs to 13 residues. V shed 4 bases, J shed 3 bases, and the junction held 3 bases outside the gene matches. In germline, CDR1 is SGHKS, CDR2 YYEKEE (reference sequence). The CDR3 DNA sequence: TGTGCCAGCAGCAGACAGGGAGAAGAGACCCAGTACTTC. Protein product: CASSRQGEETQYF. Together with reference TRBV5-5 and TRBJ2-5, the CDR3 gives the full variable domain: DAGVTQSPTHLIKTRGQQVTLRCSPISGHKSVSWYQQVLGQGPQFIFQYYEKEERGRGNFPDRFSARQFPNYSSELNVNALLLGDSALYLCASSRQGEETQYFGPGTRLLVL.

This clone came up once. The CDR3 DNA is TGTGCCAGCAGACCAGGGACAGGGAGGAACACTGAAGCTTTCTTT. Protein: CASRPGTGRNTEAFF. The chain is built from TRBV5-6 and TRBJ1-1; 9 nucleotides agree with TRBD1. Trimming cost V 5 bases and J 1 base; bases outside gene matches: 6. Germline CDR1 SGHDT, CDR2 YYEEEE. The CDR3 has 15 residues.

The rearrangement uses TRBV5-1 and TRBJ1-2; D gene unclear. V was trimmed by 4 bases and J by 5 bases, leaving 9 bases between them. The CDR3 has 12 residues. CDR1 and CDR2 from the germline V gene are SGHRS and YFSETQ. CDR3 residues: CASSPDEYGYTF. The CDR3 nucleotides read TGCGCCAGCAGCCCTGACGAGTATGGCTACACCTTC.

The sample holds a few counts of this clone. The rearrangement links TRBV5-5 to TRBJ2-5, with no clear D. The length of the CDR3 is 11 residues. The germline V and J ends were trimmed by 7 bases and 2 bases, with 6 bases remaining between them. The germline V gene encodes CDR1 SGHKS and CDR2 YYEKEE (reference sequence). CDR3 sequence (DNA): TGTGCCAGCGACTCGCAAGAGACCCAGTACTTC. This codes for CASDSQETQYF.

The gene calls are TRBV24-1 and TRBJ2-1; TRBD2 agrees at 16 bases. Looked up from germline, CDR1 is KGHDR and CDR2 is SFDVKD. The length of the CDR3 is 18 residues. The trim removed 0 bases at V and 8 bases at J, leaving 6 bases unmatched. The CDR3 DNA reads as TGTGCCACCAGTGATTTGGCCGGGACTAGCGGGAGGGGCGATGAGCAGTTCTTC. Translated: CATSDLAGTSGRGDEQFF.

This clone was observed a single time. As DNA, the CDR3 is TGTGCCAGCAGCACGGGACTAGCGGGGGGCGGTGAGCAGTTCTTC. Protein product: CASSTGLAGGGEQFF. The chain couples TRBV5-4 to TRBJ2-1; 15 bases line up with TRBD2. CDR3 length: 15 amino acids. Trimming removed 4 bases from V and 9 bases from J; junction bases left unmatched: 5. The germline V gene encodes CDR1 SGHNT and CDR2 YYREEE (reference sequence).

The V and J genes are TRBV6-5 and TRBJ2-7; D not resolved. In germline, CDR1 is MNHEY, CDR2 SVGAGI. The V end lost 7 bases, the J end lost 4 bases, and 17 bases lay between the germline ends. The CDR3 is 14 residues long. The DNA of the CDR3 is TGTGCCAGCATGTTTTCTGAGGTGGCGTACGAGCAGTACGTC. This encodes CASMFSEVAYEQYV.

This rearrangement joins TRBV24-1 to TRBJ2-2; no firm D call. CDR3 length equals 13 residues. Germline CDR1 and CDR2: KGHDR and SFDVKD. V was clipped by 6 bases and J by 2 bases, with 6 bases between them. CDR3: CATSPQNTGELFF. For the CDR3, the DNA is TGTGCCACCAGTCCACAAAACACCGGGGAGCTGTTTTTT.

The gene calls are TRBV9 and TRBJ2-7, with D unresolved. V gave up 4 bases and J gave up 1 base, with 12 bases separating them. Germline CDR1 is SGDLS and CDR2 is YYNGEE. CDR3 size: 14 residues. Written as DNA, the CDR3 is TGTGCCAGCAGCCCGGTTGGGCGATCCTACGAGCAGTACTTC. Its translation is CASSPVGRSYEQYF.

The chain couples TRBV5-1 to TRBJ2-5, with D possibly matching TRBD1 (5 bases). Germline values: CDR1 SGHRS, CDR2 YFSETQ. The CDR3 spans 15 residues. V gave up 0 bases and J gave up 2 bases, with 11 bases separating them. CDR3 loop: CASSLARQGQETQYF. Written as DNA, the CDR3 is TGCGCCAGCAGCTTGGCCCGGCAGGGACAAGAGACCCAGTACTTC.